Sequencing of this T cell receptor (beta chain) was carried out in a study of blood T cell repertoires in COVID-19 (TCRdb year 2020). For the wider study: Collaborator samples came from the United States, Italy and Spain and covered acute and convalescent phases of COVID-19. Deeply sampled blood TCRbeta repertoires from subjects exposed to, actively infected with, or recovered from COVID-19 were included in the dataset. The prospective study material was composed of cDNA or gDNA derived from T cells, B-cell-depleted T cells, or PBMCs. The repertoires were released in a freely available public database intended as a resource for research on the immune response to SARS-CoV-2. A de-identified subject ID, COVID-19 status, age in years and sex were almost always included in the sample metadata. Where available, HLA class I and class II types were taken from metadata supplied by the sample provider and were not determined by assay-based typing. The samples were drawn from two sources: the first 160 participants of the ongoing ImmuneRACE study, and 1,000 to 1,500 subjects contributed by 6 global collaborators.

Overall results and qualifications from the work: The quantity of clinical and demographic metadata differed by source and by participant and was supplied without curation.

V lost 7 bases and J lost 6 bases; the stretch between them is 13 bases long. The CDR3 runs 11 residues from the cysteine to the phenylalanine. Of all the DNA, just the CDR3 is kept, 33 bases in frame from base 1. CDR1 and CDR2 were assigned from the germline V gene as SQVTM and ANQGSEA. TCRbeta CDR3 regions were amplified from genomic DNA by means of the immunoSEQ Assay, a bias-controlled multiplex PCR. The authors' analysis ran thus. Nucleated cell counts per sample were estimated from amplification of reference gene primers within the assay. To quantify the absolute abundance of each unique TCRbeta CDR3 rearrangement, sequence reads were collapsed and filtered. For each sample, productive Simpson clonality was calculated as the square root of Simpson's diversity index across productive rearrangements. This immuneACCESS table, as held by TCRdb, lists in-frame sequences with V and J called but not all clones. Of the missing ones, under half trace to an unresolved V gene in checked studies; the others have no known cause. That table gives V, J and clone size, and the DNA gave D and trimming. The sample table holds about 100,000 clones, of which about 86% were seen once. The ten largest clones capture roughly 3% of the sample.

This clone occurred many times. It has no known antigen specificity. No base quality information exists; no much larger clone differs at one position. Enrolling through a virtual design, the prospective study's participants ranged in age from roughly 18 to 89 years and lived across about two dozen United States geographic areas. In the prospective study, cohorts were assigned on the basis of participant-reported clinical history obtained from a screening survey and a study questionnaire. For ImmuneRACE Cohort 3, a participant was defined as recovered based on two consecutive negative NP/OP PCR tests, clearance by a healthcare professional, or resolution of symptoms. Each participant in the prospective study had whole blood, serum and a nasopharyngeal or oropharyngeal swab collected by mobile phlebotomists. Prospective study participants could optionally give additional blood draws and questionnaires over an approximately two-month period. Before DNA extraction, blood samples from the prospective study were shipped at room temperature or frozen.

Recombination connected TRBV29-1 to TRBJ2-7; TRBD1 is perhaps the D gene, given 6 matching bases. The sequenced material came from PBMCs or T cells enriched from blood (not recorded which). The clonotype was recovered from a woman between 50 and 59 years old who had recovered from COVID-19. In nucleotides, the sequence is TGCAGCGCACACAGGGCAGGCGAGCAGTACTTC. Translated, this is CSAHRAGEQYF.